This paragraph covers one TCR beta chain sequence. This may come from a read error, since a much larger clone is one base off. Without the conserved terminal phenylalanine or tryptophan, this CDR3 likely stems from a read error. TCRdb reprocessed the reads with MiXCR, giving one entry per CDR3 protein. The repertoire holds 200,000 to 300,000 distinct CDR3 sequences, with 29% as singletons. These data belong to a study of kidney transplant recipient with SARS-CoV-2 infection. With 10 bases removed from V and 7 bases from J, the gap between germline ends came to 20 bases. The CDR3 spans 13 residues. Germline V gene sequence: CDR1 SGHKS, CDR2 YYEKEE (reference sequence).

The sequence was obtained from a male patient between 25 and 39 years old who had COVID-19 and was a kidney transplant recipient. The T cells may come from the graft donor. The specimen comprised a blood sample, sampled at baseline and on day 111 from a kidney transplant recipient. J is TRBJ1-1 and V is TRBV5-5; tentatively, D is TRBD1 (6 bases). The CDR3 reads CAFARGLGVEAFS. The CDR3 DNA is TGTGCCTTCGCCCGGGGGCTCGGGGTTGAAGCTTTCTCT.